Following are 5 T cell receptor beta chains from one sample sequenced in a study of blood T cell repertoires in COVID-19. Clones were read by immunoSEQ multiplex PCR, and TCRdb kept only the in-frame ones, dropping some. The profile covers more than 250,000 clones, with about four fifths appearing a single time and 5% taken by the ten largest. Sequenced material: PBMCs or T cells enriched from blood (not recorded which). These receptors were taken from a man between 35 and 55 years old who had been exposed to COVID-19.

CDR3 nucleotide sequence: TGTGCCAGCAGCTTAGTAAAAGGACAGAGCTCCTACAATGAGCAGTTCTTC. It is translated as CASSLVKGQSSYNEQFF. The chain employs TRBV7-8 and TRBJ2-1; D is perhaps TRBD1 (6 bases). The V gene's germline CDR1 is SGHVS and CDR2 FQNEAQ. The V gene lost 1 base and the J gene lost 0 bases, with 13 bases spanning the gap. This CDR3 contains 17 residues.

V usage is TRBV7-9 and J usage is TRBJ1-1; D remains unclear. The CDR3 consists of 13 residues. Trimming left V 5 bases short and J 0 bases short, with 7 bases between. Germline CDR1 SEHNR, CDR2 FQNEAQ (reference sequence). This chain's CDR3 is CASSPDLNTEAFF. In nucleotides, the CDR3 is TGTGCCAGCAGCCCCGACTTGAACACTGAAGCTTTCTTT.

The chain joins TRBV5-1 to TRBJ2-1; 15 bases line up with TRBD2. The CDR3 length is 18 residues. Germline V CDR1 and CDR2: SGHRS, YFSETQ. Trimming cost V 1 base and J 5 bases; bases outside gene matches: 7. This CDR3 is CASSLSGTSGRIHNEQFF. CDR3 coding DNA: TGCGCCAGCAGCTTGTCGGGGACTAGCGGGAGGATCCACAATGAGCAGTTCTTC.

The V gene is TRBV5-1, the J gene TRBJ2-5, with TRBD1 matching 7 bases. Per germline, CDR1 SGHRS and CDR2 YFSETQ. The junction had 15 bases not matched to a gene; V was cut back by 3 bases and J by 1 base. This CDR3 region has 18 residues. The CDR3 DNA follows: TGCGCCAGCAGCTGGCAAATGCTAGTGGGGACAGTCCAAGAGACCCAGTACTTC. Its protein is CASSWQMLVGTVQETQYF.

CDR3 protein: CASGTYRARMNTEAFF. DNA of the CDR3: TGTGCCAGTGGAACCTACAGGGCCCGCATGAACACTGAAGCTTTCTTT. The V and J genes are TRBV19 and TRBJ1-1; D possibly corresponds to TRBD1 (6 bases). The ends were cut back, 8 bases at V and 0 bases at J, with 19 bases in the middle. Germline V gene lookup returns CDR1 LNHDA and CDR2 SQIVND (reference sequence). The CDR3 extends over 16 amino acids.